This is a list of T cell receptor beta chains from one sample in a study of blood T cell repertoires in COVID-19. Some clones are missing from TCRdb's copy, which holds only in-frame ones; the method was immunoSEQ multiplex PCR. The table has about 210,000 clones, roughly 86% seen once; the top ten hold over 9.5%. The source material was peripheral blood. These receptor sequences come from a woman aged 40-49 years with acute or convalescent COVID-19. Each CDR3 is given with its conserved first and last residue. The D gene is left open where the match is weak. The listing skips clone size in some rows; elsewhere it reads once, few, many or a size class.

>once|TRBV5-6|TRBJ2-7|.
CASSVFQGMGEQYF
TGTGCCAGCAGCGTGTTCCAGGGGATGGGCGAGCAGTACTTC
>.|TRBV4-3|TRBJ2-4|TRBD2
CASSRDHGTITSKNIQYF
TGCGCCAGCAGCCGAGATCACGGGACTATCACCTCCAAAAACATTCAGTACTTC
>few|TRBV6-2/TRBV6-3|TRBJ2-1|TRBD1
CASSYSRQGAGEQFF
TGTGCCAGCAGTTACAGTCGACAGGGGGCAGGAGAGCAGTTCTTC
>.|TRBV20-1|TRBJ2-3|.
CSGGPTDTQYF
TGCAGTGGCGGCCCCACAGATACGCAGTATTTT
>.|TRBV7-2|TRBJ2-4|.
CASSQEGGLSNIQYF
TGTGCCAGCAGCCAAGAGGGGGGGCTTTCAAACATTCAGTACTTC
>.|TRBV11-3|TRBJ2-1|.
CASSFQEGGEQFF
TGTGCCAGCAGCTTTCAGGAGGGCGGTGAGCAGTTCTTC
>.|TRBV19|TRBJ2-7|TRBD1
CASSIVGDRGSYEQYF
TGTGCCAGTAGTATAGTAGGGGACAGGGGAAGCTACGAGCAGTACTTC
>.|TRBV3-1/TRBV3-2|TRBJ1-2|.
CASSQVTGPRMGYGYTF
TGTGCCAGCAGCCAAGTAACAGGGCCCCGAATGGGGTATGGCTACACCTTC
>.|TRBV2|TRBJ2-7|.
CASSETVYEQYF
TGTGCCAGCAGTGAAACGGTCTACGAGCAGTACTTC
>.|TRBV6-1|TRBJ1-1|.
CASSETRAGVTNTEAFF
TGTGCCAGCAGTGAAACTCGGGCAGGGGTTACGAACACTGAAGCTTTCTTT
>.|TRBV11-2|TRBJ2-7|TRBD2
CASSFGLAGYEQYF
TGTGCCAGCAGCTTTGGACTAGCGGGGTACGAGCAGTACTTC
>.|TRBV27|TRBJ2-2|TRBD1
CASRPAGGTGELFF
TGTGCCAGCCGCCCGGCAGGGGGCACCGGGGAGCTGTTTTTT
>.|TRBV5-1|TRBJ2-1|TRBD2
CASSLVGLAVSSYNEQFF
TGCGCCAGCAGCTTGGTGGGACTAGCGGTTTCCTCCTACAATGAGCAGTTCTTC
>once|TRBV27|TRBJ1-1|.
CASSRLRGGVREAFF
TGTGCCAGCAGCCGACTACGTGGTGGGGTGCGTGAAGCTTTCTTT
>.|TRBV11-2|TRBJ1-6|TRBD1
CASSESGGSRSPLHF
TGTGCCAGCAGCGAGTCAGGGGGCAGTCGTTCACCCCTCCACTTT
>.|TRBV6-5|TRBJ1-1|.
CASREGDHTEAFF
TGTGCCAGCAGGGAGGGTGACCACACTGAAGCTTTCTTT
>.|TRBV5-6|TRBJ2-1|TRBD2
CASSLWGLGDNEQFF
TGTGCCAGCAGCTTGTGGGGACTAGGAGACAATGAGCAGTTCTTC
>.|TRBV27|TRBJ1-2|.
CASSREAGDGYTF
TGTGCCAGCAGCCGAGAGGCGGGGGATGGCTACACCTTC
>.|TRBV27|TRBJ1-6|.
CASSLFPEGGQPLHF
TGTGCCAGCAGTCTATTCCCCGAGGGGGGGCAACCCCTCCACTTT
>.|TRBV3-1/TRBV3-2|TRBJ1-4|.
CASSHEKRTNEKLFF
TGTGCCAGCAGCCATGAGAAGAGAACTAATGAAAAACTGTTTTTT
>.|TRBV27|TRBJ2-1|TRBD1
CASSLLDRGLGNEQFF
TGTGCCAGCAGTTTATTAGACAGGGGGTTAGGGAATGAGCAGTTCTTC
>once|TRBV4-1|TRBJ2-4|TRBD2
CASSEVRLAGGKNIQYF
TGCGCCAGTTCGGAAGTTCGACTAGCGGGCGGGAAAAACATTCAGTACTTC
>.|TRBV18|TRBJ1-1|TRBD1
CASSPGQGKRTEAFF
TGTGCCAGCTCACCGGGACAGGGGAAGAGGACTGAAGCTTTCTTT
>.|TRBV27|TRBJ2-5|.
CASSSKRVEYQETQYF
TGTGCCAGCAGTTCGAAGAGGGTTGAGTACCAAGAGACCCAGTACTTC
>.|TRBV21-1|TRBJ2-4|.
CAILQTLAKNIQYF
TGTGCCATTCTGCAGACTCTAGCCAAAAACATTCAGTACTTC
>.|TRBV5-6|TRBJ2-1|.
CASSLKRSSSYNEQFF
TGTGCCAGCAGCTTGAAGCGGAGCAGCTCCTACAATGAGCAGTTCTTC
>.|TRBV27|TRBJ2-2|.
CASSLGGHANTGELFF
TGTGCCAGCAGTTTAGGGGGACACGCGAACACCGGGGAGCTGTTTTTT
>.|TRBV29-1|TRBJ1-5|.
CSVEAGGNQPQHF
TGCAGCGTTGAGGCGGGAGGCAATCAGCCCCAGCATTTT
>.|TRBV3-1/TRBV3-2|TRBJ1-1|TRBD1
CASSRRDRTLNTEAFF
TGTGCCAGCAGCCGCCGGGACAGGACCCTGAACACTGAAGCTTTCTTT
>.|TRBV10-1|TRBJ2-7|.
CATTKGGKQYF
TGCGCCACTACGAAAGGGGGTAAGCAGTACTTC
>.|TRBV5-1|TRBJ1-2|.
CASRRENYGYTF
TGCGCCAGCAGGCGGGAGAACTATGGCTACACCTTC
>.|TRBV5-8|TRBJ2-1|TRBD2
CASSLVASGGYNEQFF
TGTGCCAGCAGCTTGGTGGCTAGCGGGGGCTACAATGAGCAGTTCTTC
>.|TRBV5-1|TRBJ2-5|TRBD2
CASSLGGTGGQETQYF
TGCGCCAGCAGCTTGGGAGGCACGGGGGGGCAAGAGACCCAGTACTTC
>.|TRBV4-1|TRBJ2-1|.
CASSQVGDYNEQFF
TGCGCCAGCAGCCAAGTCGGTGATTACAATGAGCAGTTCTTC
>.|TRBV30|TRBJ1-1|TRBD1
CAWSRGTGGPGAFF
TGTGCCTGGAGTCGCGGGACAGGGGGACCCGGAGCTTTCTTT
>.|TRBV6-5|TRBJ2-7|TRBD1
CASRLPGQNYEQYF
TGTGCCAGCAGGCTCCCGGGACAGAATTACGAGCAGTACTTC
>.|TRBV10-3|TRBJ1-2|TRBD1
CAISDGQGSYGYTF
TGTGCCATCAGTGACGGACAGGGGTCCTATGGCTACACCTTC
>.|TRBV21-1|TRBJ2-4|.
CASSKCLLAGGWAKNIQYF
TGTGCCAGCAGCAAATGTCTCCTAGCGGGAGGCTGGGCCAAAAACATTCAGTACTTC
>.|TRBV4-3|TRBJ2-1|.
CASSQTPFGGSSYNEQFF
TGCGCCAGCAGCCAAACCCCTTTTGGAGGTAGCTCCTACAATGAGCAGTTCTTC
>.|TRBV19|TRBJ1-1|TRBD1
CASTQDRANTEAFF
TGTGCCAGTACACAGGACAGGGCAAACACTGAAGCTTTCTTT
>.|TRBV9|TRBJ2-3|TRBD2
CASSVGIAGSTDTQYF
TGTGCCAGCAGCGTAGGAATAGCGGGAAGCACAGATACGCAGTATTTT
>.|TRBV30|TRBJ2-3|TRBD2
CAWSVPSGRGGWIDTQYF
TGTGCCTGGAGTGTACCTAGCGGGAGGGGGGGGTGGATAGATACGCAGTATTTT
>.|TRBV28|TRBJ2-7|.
CASSERQGQYF
TGTGCCAGCAGTGAGAGGCAAGGGCAGTACTTC
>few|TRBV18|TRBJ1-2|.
CASSPNSSPANYGYTF
TGTGCCAGCTCACCAAATAGCTCTCCAGCGAACTATGGCTACACCTTC
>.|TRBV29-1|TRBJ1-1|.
CSARQDKRGNTEAFF
TGCAGCGCGAGACAGGACAAGAGGGGGAACACTGAAGCTTTCTTT